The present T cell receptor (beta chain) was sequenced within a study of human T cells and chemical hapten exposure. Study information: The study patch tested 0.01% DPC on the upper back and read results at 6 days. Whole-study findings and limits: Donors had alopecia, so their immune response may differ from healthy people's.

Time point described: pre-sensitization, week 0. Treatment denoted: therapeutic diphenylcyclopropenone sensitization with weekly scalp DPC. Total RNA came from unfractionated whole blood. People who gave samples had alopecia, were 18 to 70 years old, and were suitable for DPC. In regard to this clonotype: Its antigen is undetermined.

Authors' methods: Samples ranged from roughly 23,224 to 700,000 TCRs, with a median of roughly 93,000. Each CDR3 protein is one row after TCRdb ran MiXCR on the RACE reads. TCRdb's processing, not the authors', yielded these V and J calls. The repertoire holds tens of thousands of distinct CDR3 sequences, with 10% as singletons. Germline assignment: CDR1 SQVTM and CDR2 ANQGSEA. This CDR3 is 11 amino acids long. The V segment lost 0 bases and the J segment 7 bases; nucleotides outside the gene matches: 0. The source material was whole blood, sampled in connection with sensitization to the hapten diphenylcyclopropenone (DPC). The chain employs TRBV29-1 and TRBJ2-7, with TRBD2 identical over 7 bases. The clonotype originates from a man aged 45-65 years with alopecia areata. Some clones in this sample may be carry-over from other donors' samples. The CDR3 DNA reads TGCAGCGTTGAAGAGGGAGGGGAGCAGTACTTC. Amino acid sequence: CSVEEGGEQYF.